This TCR beta chain appears in the sequencing data of a study of blood T cell repertoires in COVID-19. Measured with immunoSEQ multiplex PCR; TCRdb has only the in-frame clones, and not every one. The data contain roughly 520,000 clones, roughly 90% of them singletons. CDR3 length: 18 amino acids. The V gene's germline CDR1 is LGHNA and CDR2 YSLEER. Deletions cut 0 bases from V and 2 bases from J, with 16 bases between. Sequenced material: PBMCs or T cells enriched from blood (not recorded which). The TCR comes from a woman between 40 and 55 years old who had recovered from COVID-19. V usage is TRBV4-3 and J usage is TRBJ2-2; a weak D match, TRBD2 (5 bases). The CDR3 DNA reads TGCGCCAGCAGCCAAGAGGTTTCGGGGTACATTAACACCGGGGAGCTGTTTTTT. The encoded protein is CASSQEVSGYINTGELFF.